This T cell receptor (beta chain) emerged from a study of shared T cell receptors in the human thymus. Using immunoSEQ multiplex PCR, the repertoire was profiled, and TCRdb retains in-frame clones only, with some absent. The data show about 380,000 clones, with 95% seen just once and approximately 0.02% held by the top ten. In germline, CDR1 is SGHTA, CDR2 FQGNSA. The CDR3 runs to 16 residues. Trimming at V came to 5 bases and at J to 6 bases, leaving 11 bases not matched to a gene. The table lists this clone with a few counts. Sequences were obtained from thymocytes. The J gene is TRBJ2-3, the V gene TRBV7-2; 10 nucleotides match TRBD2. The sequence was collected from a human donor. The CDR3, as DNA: TGTGCCAGCAGCCCACGTAGCGGGAGGACACCGGATACGCAGTATTTT. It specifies CASSPRSGRTPDTQYF. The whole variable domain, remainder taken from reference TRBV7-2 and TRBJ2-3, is GAGVSQSPSNKVTEKGKDVELRCDPISGHTALYWYRQSLGQGLEFLIYFQGNSAPDKSGLPSDRFSAERTGGSVSTLTIQRTQQEDSAVYLCASSPRSGRTPDTQYFGPGTRLTVL.